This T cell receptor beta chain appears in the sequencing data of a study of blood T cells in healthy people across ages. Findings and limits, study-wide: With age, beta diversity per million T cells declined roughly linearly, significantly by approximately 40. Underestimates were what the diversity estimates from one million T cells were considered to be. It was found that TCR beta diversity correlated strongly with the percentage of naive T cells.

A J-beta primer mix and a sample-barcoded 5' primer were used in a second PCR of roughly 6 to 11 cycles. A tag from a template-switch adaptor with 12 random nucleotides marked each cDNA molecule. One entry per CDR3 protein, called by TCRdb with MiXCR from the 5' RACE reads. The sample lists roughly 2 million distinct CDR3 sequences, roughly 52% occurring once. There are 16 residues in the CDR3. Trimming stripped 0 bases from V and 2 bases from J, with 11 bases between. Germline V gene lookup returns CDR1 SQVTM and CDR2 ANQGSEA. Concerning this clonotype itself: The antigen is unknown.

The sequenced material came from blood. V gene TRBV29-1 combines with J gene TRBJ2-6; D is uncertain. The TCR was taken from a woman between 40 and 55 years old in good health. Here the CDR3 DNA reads TGCAGCGTTGAAGATCCCGTTAGTACTGGGGCCAACGTCCTGACTTTC. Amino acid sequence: CSVEDPVSTGANVLTF. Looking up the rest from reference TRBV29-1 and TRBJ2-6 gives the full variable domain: SAVISQKPSRDICQRGTSLTIQCQVDSQVTMMFWYRQQPGQSLTLIATANQGSEATYESGFVIDKFPISRPNLTFSTLTVSNMSPEDSSIYLCSVEDPVSTGANVLTFGAGSRLTVL.